These 25 T cell receptor beta chains came from one sample sequenced in a study of cytomegalovirus exposure and HLA in healthy donors. TCRdb keeps only in-frame clones here, not all; method: immunoSEQ multiplex PCR. The profile shows 68,000 or so clones, about 91% of them singletons. The sample was PBMCs. All receptors come from a man younger than 30 in good health and CMV-seronegative.

CDR3 DNA: TGCGCCAGCAGCCAGGTTTCAACTAATGAAAAACTGTTTTTT. As protein: CASSQVSTNEKLFF. This sequence joins TRBV5-1 and TRBJ1-4; D is unclear. The CDR3 totals 14 residues. Germline-derived CDR1 and CDR2 are SGHRS and YFSETQ. The V end lost 4 bases, the J end lost 0 bases, and 7 bases lay between the germline ends.

The chain has TRBV2 and TRBJ2-2; 9 bases are a match to TRBD2. This CDR3 spans 14 amino acids. V lost 11 bases to trimming and J lost 4 bases; unmatched junction nucleotides: 8. Germline assignment: CDR1 SNHLY and CDR2 FYNNEI. DNA of the CDR3: TGTGCCTCCAGCAGGACTAGCGTCACCGGGGAGCTGTTTTTT. This codes for CASSRTSVTGELFF.

This sequence joins TRBV5-8 and TRBJ2-7, with a weak D call TRBD1 (5 bases). The germline V gene encodes CDR1 SGHTS and CDR2 YDEGEE. Trimming took off 0 bases at V and 3 bases at J, with 13 bases between the two ends. The CDR3 extends over 15 amino acids. The DNA of the CDR3 is TGTGCCAGCAGCTTGGGTCAAGGGGCCTACTACGAGCAGTACTTC. Translated: CASSLGQGAYYEQYF.

V and J are TRBV20-1 and TRBJ1-2, with D unclear. The CDR3 is 11 residues long. Trimming shortened V by 2 bases and J by 5 bases, and 6 bases separated the two germline ends. Per germline, CDR1 DFQATT and CDR2 SNEGSKA (reference sequence). Here the CDR3 reads CSARIGYGYTF. In DNA form, the CDR3 reads TGCAGTGCTAGAATCGGGTATGGCTACACCTTC.

The gene calls are TRBV28 and TRBJ2-5; 10 bases fit TRBD2. There are 14 residues in the CDR3. With V trimmed by 6 bases and J by 3 bases, 4 bases remained unmatched. Germline loops: CDR1 MDHEN, CDR2 SYDVKM. The chain's CDR3 is CASSNGLAEETQYF. CDR3 in DNA: TGTGCCAGCAGCAACGGACTAGCGGAAGAGACCCAGTACTTC.

The chain carries TRBV30 and TRBJ2-7, with a tentative D call TRBD2 (6 bases). The V gene lost 0 bases and the J gene lost 0 bases, with 9 bases spanning the gap. Germline CDR1 and CDR2: GTSNPN and SVGIG (reference sequence). This CDR3 spans 14 amino acids. CDR3 in amino acids: CAWSVGGYSYEQYF. The CDR3 bases are TGTGCCTGGAGTGTAGGAGGGTACTCCTACGAGCAGTACTTC.

This chain uses TRBV7-3 with TRBJ2-1, with D maybe TRBD2 (5 bases). V lost 5 bases and J 3 bases, leaving 17 bases between the germline ends. The germline V gene encodes CDR1 SGHTA and CDR2 FQGTGA. The CDR3 extends over 16 amino acids. The CDR3 sequence: CASSPSPGLDYNEQFF. CDR3 coding DNA: TGTGCCAGCAGCCCCTCCCCTGGACTCGACTACAATGAGCAGTTCTTC.

This chain joins TRBV2 and TRBJ2-7; weak D call: TRBD1 (6 bases). The CDR3 runs 14 residues. From germline, CDR1 is SNHLY and CDR2 FYNNEI. V was clipped by 6 bases and J by 4 bases, with 16 bases between them. The CDR3 coding sequence is TGTGCCAGCAGCGCTACCAGGGGTACGTACGAGCAGTACTTC. Translating gives CASSATRGTYEQYF.

This clone was seen a single time. The chain couples TRBV11-2 to TRBJ2-5; 7 nucleotides match TRBD2. Germline V CDR1 and CDR2: SGHAT, FQNNGV. The CDR3 consists of 13 residues. The V segment lost 7 bases and the J segment 5 bases; nucleotides outside the gene matches: 7. The CDR3: CASTLGEGETQYF. CDR3 DNA sequence: TGTGCCAGCACCCTAGGGGAGGGCGAGACCCAGTACTTC.

The chain couples TRBV18 to TRBJ2-7, with a tentative D call TRBD2 (5 bases). Germline V lookup: CDR1 KGHSH, CDR2 LQKENI. The CDR3 totals 18 residues. Trimming pared 1 base from V and 4 bases from J, leaving 23 bases between. This CDR3 is CASSPRAPGLAGPYEQYF. The CDR3 DNA reads as TGTGCCAGCTCACCACGGGCACCAGGACTCGCCGGACCTTACGAGCAGTACTTC.

This clone was seen just once. This rearrangement joins TRBV28 to TRBJ1-2; possibly TRBD1 for D (5 bases). Germline V gene sequence: CDR1 MDHEN, CDR2 SYDVKM. The CDR3 has 12 amino acids. The V end was cut by 9 bases, the J end by 1 base, with 9 bases between. In DNA, the CDR3 is TGTGCCAGTGCCCAGGGTAACTATGGCTACACCTTC. Translation gives CASAQGNYGYTF.

The rearrangement links TRBV21-1 to TRBJ2-3; the table's D call TRBD1 went unverified against the DNA. TRBV21-1 is classified as a pseudogene. The CDR3 has 13 amino acids. CDR3 residues: CASTTTGIDTQYF. The CDR3 DNA follows: TGTGCCAGCACTACGACAGGGATCGATACGCAGTATTTT.

The rearrangement links TRBV7-2 to TRBJ2-3, with TRBD2 matching over 8 bases. The CDR3 runs 14 residues. V shed 5 bases, J shed 5 bases, and the junction held 6 bases outside the gene matches. The germline V gene encodes CDR1 SGHTA and CDR2 FQGNSA. The CDR3 loop reads CASSPPGGQDTQYF. CDR3 bases: TGTGCCAGCAGCCCCCCGGGGGGGCAAGATACGCAGTATTTT.

This chain connects TRBV11-3 to TRBJ2-5; D is possibly TRBD2 (6 bases). Germline CDR1 SGHNT, CDR2 YENEEA. The length of the CDR3 is 14 residues. V was shortened by 4 bases and J by 5 bases, with 14 bases between the two germline ends. The CDR3: CASSYARDLETQYF. The CDR3 DNA sequence: TGTGCCAGCAGCTATGCTCGGGACTTGGAGACCCAGTACTTC.

The chain has TRBV7-9 and TRBJ2-5; TRBD2 might be the D (6 bases). Trimming took off 4 bases at V and 0 bases at J, with 9 bases between the two ends. The CDR3 sequence is 14 residues long. Per germline, CDR1 SEHNR and CDR2 FQNEAQ (reference sequence). The CDR3 is CASSSSSDQETQYF. The DNA for the CDR3 is TGTGCCAGCAGCTCTTCTAGCGACCAAGAGACCCAGTACTTC.

This clone was detected a few times. The junction differs from germline at one of its ends, possibly a read error. The rearrangement joins TRBV6-6 to TRBJ1-5; D possibly corresponds to TRBD1 (6 bases). Germline V lookup: CDR1 MNHNY, CDR2 SVGAGI (reference sequence). This CDR3 contains 14 residues. CDR3 sequence: CASSKTTGNQPQHF. The CDR3 DNA follows: TGTGCCAGCAGTAAGACGACAGGCAACCAGCCCCAGCATTTT.

This rearrangement joins TRBV18 to TRBJ2-7; D is possibly TRBD2 (6 bases). This CDR3 is built from 15 residues. V was trimmed by 3 bases and J by 2 bases, leaving 14 bases between them. Germline values: CDR1 KGHSH, CDR2 LQKENI. CDR3 sequence: CASSPSGLTAYEQYF. CDR3 nucleotides: TGTGCCAGCTCACCTTCGGGACTTACAGCCTACGAGCAGTACTTC.

This sequence joins TRBV11-2 and TRBJ1-2; TRBD1 agrees at 7 bases. Germline assignment: CDR1 SGHAT and CDR2 FQNNGV. The CDR3 totals 15 residues. The trim removed 5 bases at V and 5 bases at J, leaving 11 bases unmatched. DNA of the CDR3: TGTGCCAGCAGCAGAGAAATAGACAGGGTTTATGGCTACACCTTC. It specifies CASSREIDRVYGYTF.

This chain links TRBV16 with TRBJ2-7; D is ambiguous. CDR1 KGHSY and CDR2 FQNENV come from the germline V gene. Trimming stripped 2 bases from V and 7 bases from J, with 12 bases between. This CDR3 is built from 13 residues. The CDR3 bases are TGTGCCAGCAGCCAAGGTTCATATCGGGAGCAGTACTTC. It is translated as CASSQGSYREQYF.

This clone appeared a few times. The rearrangement uses TRBV6-5 and TRBJ1-1; a possible D gene is TRBD1 (6 bases). CDR3 length: 14 residues. CDR1 is MNHEY and CDR2 is SVGAGI in the germline V gene. With 2 bases removed from V and 6 bases from J, the gap between germline ends came to 13 bases. As DNA, the CDR3 is TGTGCCAGCAGTTACAACAGGGAATGGGCTGAAGCTTTCTTT. Its protein is CASSYNREWAEAFF.

V usage is TRBV6-5 and J usage is TRBJ1-1, with D possibly matching TRBD1 (6 bases). The CDR3 contains 12 residues. Germline V gene data show CDR1 as MNHEY and CDR2 as SVGAGI. Trimming cost V 5 bases and J 5 bases, with 9 bases left between them. CDR3 in DNA: TGTGCCAGCAGTAACAGGGTAACTGAAGCTTTCTTT. This sequence encodes CASSNRVTEAFF.

There are a few counts of this clone. This rearrangement joins TRBV10-1 to TRBJ2-1; TRBD2 matches at 7 bases. CDR1 and CDR2 (germline): WNHNN, SYGVQD (reference sequence). The V segment lost 4 bases and the J segment 3 bases; nucleotides outside the gene matches: 9. This CDR3 region has 16 residues. CDR3 sequence (DNA): TGCGCCAGCAGTGTCCTCCTGACTAGCCTCTACAATGAGCAGTTCTTC. Translated, it gives CASSVLLTSLYNEQFF.

The chain has TRBV28 and TRBJ1-3; possible D gene TRBD1, 6 bases. V lost 3 bases and J lost 6, with 15 bases in between. The length of the CDR3 is 15 residues. Germline assignment: CDR1 MDHEN and CDR2 SYDVKM. The CDR3 region is CASSFSGAQENTIYF. The CDR3 DNA reads TGTGCCAGCAGTTTCTCAGGGGCGCAGGAAAACACCATATATTTT.

This chain uses TRBV6-6 with TRBJ1-5; 7 nucleotides agree with TRBD1. The CDR3 loop spans 14 amino acids. Germline CDR1 MNHNY, CDR2 SVGAGI (reference sequence). V lost 4 bases, J lost 4 bases, and 4 bases stayed unmatched. The CDR3 here is CASSLSGGNQPQHF. The CDR3 region has the DNA TGTGCCAGCAGTTTATCAGGGGGGAATCAGCCCCAGCATTTT.

The chain carries TRBV5-1 and TRBJ2-7; no definite D call. The V gene's germline CDR1 is SGHRS and CDR2 YFSETQ. The CDR3 spans 13 residues. V was clipped by 4 bases and J by 5 bases, with 13 bases between them. The CDR3 bases are TGCGCCAGCAGCCCGGTAGTCTTCAACGAGCAGTACTTC. Its translation is CASSPVVFNEQYF. Using reference TRBV5-1 and TRBJ2-7 for the parts outside the CDR3, the full variable domain is KAGVTQTPRYLIKTRGQQVTLSCSPISGHRSVSWYQQTPGQGLQFLFEYFSETQRNKGNFPGRFSGRQFSNSRSEMNVSTLELGDSALYLCASSPVVFNEQYFGPGTRLTVT.